A selection of T cell receptor beta chains follows, all from one sample in a study of blood T cell repertoires in COVID-19. Sequenced by immunoSEQ multiplex PCR; TCRdb stores in-frame clones only, minus some. The profile shows roughly 250,000 clones, approximately 86% of them singletons. Sequencing used peripheral blood. These receptors were taken from a woman older than 75 with active or convalescent COVID-19. The CDR3 runs from the conserved cysteine through the conserved F or W. Each record gives: V gene, D gene, J gene, clone size, CDR3 protein, CDR3 DNA. The D gene is left open where the match is weak. A row's size may be missing; if present it is once, few, many or a size class.

V: TRBV6-1
D: NA
J: TRBJ2-2
size: NA
CDR3: CASSEVRLAVTGELFF
DNA: TGTGCCAGCAGTGAAGTTCGGCTAGCAGTCACCGGGGAGCTGTTTTTT

V: TRBV7-9
D: NA
J: TRBJ2-1
size: NA
CDR3: CASSLAGGLYNEQFF
DNA: TGTGCCAGCAGCTTAGCTGGCGGACTCTACAATGAGCAGTTCTTC

V: TRBV11-2
D: TRBD2
J: TRBJ2-7
size: NA
CDR3: CASSPPVAGGYEQYF
DNA: TGTGCCAGCAGCCCCCCGGTAGCGGGAGGCTACGAGCAGTACTTC

V: TRBV29-1
D: NA
J: TRBJ2-7
size: NA
CDR3: CSVVQAYEQYF
DNA: TGCAGCGTTGTACAGGCCTACGAGCAGTACTTC

V: TRBV9
D: TRBD2
J: TRBJ2-5
size: NA
CDR3: CASSLRLAGLETQYF
DNA: TGTGCCAGCAGCCTGCGACTAGCGGGACTAGAGACCCAGTACTTC

V: TRBV19
D: NA
J: TRBJ1-5
size: NA
CDR3: CASSPPEGGGGHF
DNA: TGTGCCAGTAGTCCCCCCGAGGGGGGGGGTGGGCATTTT

V: TRBV2
D: TRBD1
J: TRBJ1-6
size: NA
CDR3: CASSEWDRGSFGSPLHF
DNA: TGTGCCAGCAGTGAATGGGACAGGGGGAGTTTCGGCTCACCCCTCCACTTT

V: TRBV28
D: TRBD1
J: TRBJ1-4
size: NA
CDR3: CASSSTQGAPTNEKLFF
DNA: TGTGCCAGCAGTTCCACCCAGGGGGCGCCAACTAATGAAAAACTGTTTTTT

V: TRBV7-2
D: NA
J: TRBJ2-7
size: NA
CDR3: CASSLSYSGYSEQYF
DNA: TGTGCCAGCAGCTTATCCTATAGCGGATACTCCGAGCAGTACTTC

V: TRBV28
D: NA
J: TRBJ1-2
size: NA
CDR3: CASSPVSTARGYTF
DNA: TGTGCCAGCAGTCCCGTCTCGACGGCCAGGGGCTACACCTTC

V: TRBV4-2
D: NA
J: TRBJ1-1
size: NA
CDR3: CASSQGTGHNTEAFF
DNA: TGTGCCAGCAGCCAAGGAACGGGACACAACACTGAAGCTTTCTTT

V: TRBV18
D: NA
J: TRBJ2-2
size: NA
CDR3: CASSKRTANTGELFF
DNA: TGTGCCAGCTCCAAACGGACAGCCAACACCGGGGAGCTGTTTTTT

V: TRBV28
D: NA
J: TRBJ1-5
size: NA
CDR3: CASSPEAPGGYQPQHF
DNA: TGTGCCAGCAGCCCCGAGGCCCCCGGAGGCTATCAGCCCCAGCATTTT

V: TRBV27
D: TRBD1
J: TRBJ1-5
size: once
CDR3: CASSGTGDQPQHF
DNA: TGTGCCAGCAGTGGGACAGGGGATCAGCCCCAGCATTTT

V: TRBV7-6
D: NA
J: TRBJ1-2
size: NA
CDR3: CASSLASFVGQGNYGYTF
DNA: TGTGCCAGCAGCTTAGCGTCTTTTGTTGGTCAGGGGAACTATGGCTACACCTTC

V: TRBV5-1
D: TRBD1
J: TRBJ1-2
size: few
CDR3: CASSQNPGQDYGYTF
DNA: TGCGCCAGCAGTCAAAATCCCGGACAGGACTATGGCTACACCTTC

V: TRBV3-1/TRBV3-2
D: NA
J: TRBJ1-4
size: few
CDR3: CASSPGVPWEKLFF
DNA: TGTGCCAGCAGCCCCGGGGTCCCCTGGGAGAAACTGTTTTTT

V: TRBV7-9
D: TRBD2
J: TRBJ2-7
size: NA
CDR3: CASSRDGLAGGNEQYF
DNA: TGTGCCAGCAGCCGGGACGGGCTAGCGGGAGGGAACGAGCAGTACTTC

V: TRBV7-9
D: NA
J: TRBJ2-1
size: NA
CDR3: CASSLHGANEQFF
DNA: TGTGCCAGCAGCTTGCATGGGGCTAATGAGCAGTTCTTC

V: TRBV6-6
D: NA
J: TRBJ2-7
size: NA
CDR3: CASSYSGNNYEQYF
DNA: TGTGCCAGCAGTTACTCCGGGAATAACTACGAGCAGTACTTC

V: TRBV5-4
D: TRBD2
J: TRBJ2-3
size: NA
CDR3: CASSSRKLAGATDTQYF
DNA: TGTGCCAGCAGCTCAAGAAAACTAGCGGGAGCAACAGATACGCAGTATTTT

V: TRBV15
D: NA
J: TRBJ1-3
size: NA
CDR3: CATSSLRSRRDTIYF
DNA: TGTGCCACCAGCAGTCTCCGCTCCCGGCGGGACACCATATATTTT

V: TRBV21-1
D: NA
J: TRBJ2-1
size: few
CDR3: CASTKGTGKWESEQFF
DNA: TGTGCCAGTACGAAAGGGACAGGTAAGTGGGAGAGTGAGCAGTTCTTC

V: TRBV2
D: TRBD1
J: TRBJ1-2
size: few
CDR3: CASSSDRAGGYTF
DNA: TGTGCCAGCAGTTCCGACAGGGCGGGTGGCTACACCTTC

V: TRBV10-3
D: NA
J: TRBJ1-1
size: NA
CDR3: CAICAAENTEAFF
DNA: TGTGCCATCTGTGCGGCGGAGAACACTGAAGCTTTCTTT

V: TRBV13
D: TRBD1
J: TRBJ1-1
size: NA
CDR3: CASSLSGGKAFF
DNA: TGTGCCAGCAGCCTTTCAGGGGGTAAGGCTTTCTTT

V: TRBV2
D: TRBD1
J: TRBJ1-1
size: NA
CDR3: CASSEAAGGGNTEAFF
DNA: TGTGCCAGCAGTGAAGCGGCAGGGGGCGGAAACACTGAAGCTTTCTTT

V: TRBV5-4
D: NA
J: TRBJ1-2
size: NA
CDR3: CASSLDQEPYGYTF
DNA: TGTGCCAGCAGCTTGGATCAGGAACCCTATGGCTACACCTTC

V: TRBV6-5
D: NA
J: TRBJ1-2
size: NA
CDR3: CASILDSYYGYTF
DNA: TGTGCCAGCATTCTTGACAGCTACTATGGCTACACCTTC

V: TRBV6-1
D: NA
J: TRBJ2-1
size: NA
CDR3: CASSEAWALYNEQFF
DNA: TGTGCCAGCAGTGAAGCGTGGGCACTTTACAATGAGCAGTTCTTC

V: TRBV4-2
D: NA
J: TRBJ1-6
size: NA
CDR3: CASSQPLGGNSSPLHF
DNA: TGTGCCAGCAGCCAACCCCTCGGAGGGAATAGTTCACCCCTCCACTTT

V: TRBV7-2
D: TRBD2
J: TRBJ2-3
size: NA
CDR3: CASSLTSARTDTQYF
DNA: TGTGCCAGCAGCTTAACTAGCGCCCGCACAGATACGCAGTATTTT

V: TRBV10-3
D: TRBD1
J: TRBJ2-7
size: NA
CDR3: CAISNPGQGLSYEQYF
DNA: TGTGCCATCAGTAACCCGGGACAGGGCCTCTCCTACGAGCAGTACTTC

V: TRBV7-2
D: TRBD1
J: TRBJ1-5
size: NA
CDR3: CASSTPGGQPQHF
DNA: TGTGCCAGCAGCACCCCAGGGGGACAGCCCCAGCATTTT

V: TRBV15
D: TRBD2
J: TRBJ2-3
size: NA
CDR3: CATSRPSGVNTQYF
DNA: TGTGCCACCTCACGGCCCAGCGGGGTGAATACGCAGTATTTT

V: TRBV6-4
D: TRBD2
J: TRBJ2-5
size: NA
CDR3: CASSDSASGGQTQYF
DNA: TGTGCCAGCAGTGACTCGGCTAGCGGGGGCCAGACCCAGTACTTC

V: TRBV27
D: TRBD1
J: TRBJ1-2
size: NA
CDR3: CASSTGQNYGYTF
DNA: TGTGCCAGCAGTACGGGACAGAACTATGGCTACACCTTC

V: TRBV2
D: TRBD1
J: TRBJ1-4
size: NA
CDR3: CASSNDRGWANEKLFF
DNA: TGTGCCAGCAGTAACGACAGGGGATGGGCTAATGAAAAACTGTTTTTT

V: TRBV7-2
D: NA
J: TRBJ2-7
size: NA
CDR3: CASSLSSRYEQYF
DNA: TGTGCCAGCAGCCTTTCATCCCGGTACGAGCAGTACTTC

V: TRBV2
D: NA
J: TRBJ1-1
size: few
CDR3: CASSQGMNTEAFF
DNA: TGTGCCAGCAGTCAGGGGATGAACACTGAAGCTTTCTTT

V: TRBV2
D: TRBD1
J: TRBJ2-3
size: once
CDR3: CASSGVGQGRTDTQYF
DNA: TGTGCCAGCAGTGGGGTCGGACAGGGGAGGACAGATACGCAGTATTTT

V: TRBV30
D: NA
J: TRBJ1-2
size: NA
CDR3: CAWSRNGGYTF
DNA: TGTGCCTGGAGTAGAAATGGCGGCTACACCTTC

V: TRBV10-1
D: NA
J: TRBJ2-1
size: NA
CDR3: CASSEPGTSYNEQFF
DNA: TGCGCCAGCAGTGAACCGGGAACTTCCTACAATGAGCAGTTCTTC

V: TRBV3-1/TRBV3-2
D: NA
J: TRBJ1-3
size: NA
CDR3: CASTRDYLSGNTIYF
DNA: TGTGCCAGCACGCGGGACTACTTATCTGGAAACACCATATATTTT

V: TRBV9
D: TRBD2
J: TRBJ2-5
size: NA
CDR3: CASSAPSGGPRETQYF
DNA: TGTGCCAGCAGCGCGCCCTCGGGGGGGCCACGCGAGACCCAGTACTTC